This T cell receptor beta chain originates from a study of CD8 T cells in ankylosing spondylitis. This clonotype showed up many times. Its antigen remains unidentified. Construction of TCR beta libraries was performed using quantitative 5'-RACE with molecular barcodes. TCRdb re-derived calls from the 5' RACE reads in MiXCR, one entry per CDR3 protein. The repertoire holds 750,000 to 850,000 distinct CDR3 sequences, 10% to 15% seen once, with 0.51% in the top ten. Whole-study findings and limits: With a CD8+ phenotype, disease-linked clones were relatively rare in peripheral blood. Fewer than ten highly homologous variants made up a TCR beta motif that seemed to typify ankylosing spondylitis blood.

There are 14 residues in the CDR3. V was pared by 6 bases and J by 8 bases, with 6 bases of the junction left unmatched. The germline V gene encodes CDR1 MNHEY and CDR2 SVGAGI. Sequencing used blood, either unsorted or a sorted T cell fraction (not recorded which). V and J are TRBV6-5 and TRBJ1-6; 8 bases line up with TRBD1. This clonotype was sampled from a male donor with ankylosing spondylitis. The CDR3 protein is CASSLGQGYSPLHF. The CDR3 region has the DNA TGTGCCAGCAGCTTAGGACAGGGTTATTCACCCCTCCACTTT.